Listed below are T cell receptor beta chains from one sample, sequenced in a study of blood T cells in healthy people across ages. TCRdb recomputed calls from the 5' RACE reads with MiXCR, one row per CDR3 protein. Among about 810,000 distinct CDR3 sequences, 36% were seen once, and the ten largest hold over 10%. The material sequenced was blood. These receptors came from a man younger than 35 in good health. CDR3s include the opening cysteine and the closing phenylalanine or tryptophan. Fields, in order: V gene, clone size, CDR3 length, J gene, D gene, CDR3 protein. D genes are given only for firm matches. Size is omitted from some rows. Given values are once, few, many or a class for expanded clones.

V gene: TRBV3-1
clone size: .
CDR3 length: 15
J gene: TRBJ2-6
D gene: .
CDR3 protein: CASSDTFSGANVLTF

V gene: TRBV4-3
clone size: many
CDR3 length: 15
J gene: TRBJ2-5
D gene: .
CDR3 protein: CASSPRQGSQETQYF

V gene: TRBV19
clone size: .
CDR3 length: 16
J gene: TRBJ2-7
D gene: .
CDR3 protein: CAGSPRGQPSSYEQYF

V gene: TRBV21-1
clone size: few
CDR3 length: 16
J gene: TRBJ2-4
D gene: .
CDR3 protein: CASSKVQTVAKNIQYF

V gene: TRBV6-6
clone size: .
CDR3 length: 16
J gene: TRBJ1-1
D gene: .
CDR3 protein: CASSHGLLGGNTEAFF

V gene: TRBV12-3/TRBV12-4
clone size: many
CDR3 length: 15
J gene: TRBJ2-3
D gene: TRBD2
CDR3 protein: CASSFRGAGGDTQYF

V gene: TRBV7-3
clone size: .
CDR3 length: 16
J gene: TRBJ2-1
D gene: .
CDR3 protein: CASSLSGRTLYNEQFF

V gene: TRBV6-2/TRBV6-3
clone size: once
CDR3 length: 16
J gene: TRBJ1-6
D gene: .
CDR3 protein: CASNSRGSSYNSPLHF

V gene: TRBV24-1
clone size: .
CDR3 length: 16
J gene: TRBJ2-2
D gene: .
CDR3 protein: CATSDLLKGRVGELFF

V gene: TRBV3-1
clone size: .
CDR3 length: 14
J gene: TRBJ2-5
D gene: .
CDR3 protein: CASSQESLEGPQYF

V gene: TRBV29-1
clone size: .
CDR3 length: 15
J gene: TRBJ1-2
D gene: TRBD1
CDR3 protein: CSIQDRGPIGYGYTF

V gene: TRBV7-9
clone size: .
CDR3 length: 13
J gene: TRBJ1-2
D gene: .
CDR3 protein: CASSADRRGGYTF

V gene: TRBV4-3
clone size: few
CDR3 length: 17
J gene: TRBJ1-1
D gene: .
CDR3 protein: CASSQDLEDRLNTEAFF

V gene: TRBV7-2
clone size: .
CDR3 length: 14
J gene: TRBJ1-2
D gene: TRBD1
CDR3 protein: CASSFQRQGAGYTF

V gene: TRBV20-1
clone size: .
CDR3 length: 12
J gene: TRBJ2-7
D gene: TRBD1
CDR3 protein: CSARTGASEQYF

V gene: TRBV7-9
clone size: .
CDR3 length: 19
J gene: TRBJ2-3
D gene: .
CDR3 protein: CASSLDPPRFKRITDTQYF

V gene: TRBV9
clone size: .
CDR3 length: 15
J gene: TRBJ1-2
D gene: .
CDR3 protein: CASSVDGGPVYGYTF

V gene: TRBV6-2/TRBV6-3
clone size: many
CDR3 length: 14
J gene: TRBJ2-5
D gene: .
CDR3 protein: CASKGSDFAETQYF

V gene: TRBV2
clone size: .
CDR3 length: 15
J gene: TRBJ1-6
D gene: .
CDR3 protein: CASRGNTNYNSPLHF

V gene: TRBV20-1
clone size: few
CDR3 length: 13
J gene: TRBJ2-1
D gene: .
CDR3 protein: CSATLRGPAEQFF

V gene: TRBV7-2
clone size: .
CDR3 length: 13
J gene: TRBJ1-2
D gene: TRBD1
CDR3 protein: CASSLRQGRGYTF

V gene: TRBV6-1
clone size: .
CDR3 length: 18
J gene: TRBJ2-1
D gene: .
CDR3 protein: CASSPRGAGTNTYNEQFF

V gene: TRBV5-1
clone size: .
CDR3 length: 21
J gene: TRBJ2-3
D gene: TRBD2
CDR3 protein: CASSPRDNDLLAGPHTDTQYF

V gene: TRBV12-3/TRBV12-4
clone size: .
CDR3 length: 14
J gene: TRBJ1-6
D gene: TRBD1
CDR3 protein: CASGDRGQNSPLHF

V gene: TRBV15
clone size: .
CDR3 length: 12
J gene: TRBJ1-1
D gene: .
CDR3 protein: CATSRNGGEAFF

V gene: TRBV20-1
clone size: many
CDR3 length: 13
J gene: TRBJ2-7
D gene: TRBD1
CDR3 protein: CSAAGTENYEQYF

V gene: TRBV7-2
clone size: .
CDR3 length: 14
J gene: TRBJ2-5
D gene: .
CDR3 protein: CASSPDGGRETQYF

V gene: TRBV25-1
clone size: .
CDR3 length: 16
J gene: TRBJ2-1
D gene: TRBD2
CDR3 protein: CASSEFGGGAYNEQFF

V gene: TRBV7-3
clone size: .
CDR3 length: 18
J gene: TRBJ2-5
D gene: .
CDR3 protein: CASSPYPQGLTLNNEQYF

V gene: TRBV25-1
clone size: few
CDR3 length: 14
J gene: TRBJ2-3
D gene: .
CDR3 protein: CASSESSRADTQYF

V gene: TRBV12-5
clone size: few
CDR3 length: 13
J gene: TRBJ1-1
D gene: .
CDR3 protein: CASGLDQGTEAFF

V gene: TRBV29-1
clone size: .
CDR3 length: 15
J gene: TRBJ2-2
D gene: TRBD2
CDR3 protein: CSVVTSGRVRGELFF

V gene: TRBV29-1
clone size: .
CDR3 length: 14
J gene: TRBJ1-1
D gene: .
CDR3 protein: CSVVRLLKSTEAFF

V gene: TRBV20-1
clone size: .
CDR3 length: 14
J gene: TRBJ1-5
D gene: TRBD1
CDR3 protein: CSARAAGGWQPQHF

V gene: TRBV12-3/TRBV12-4
clone size: .
CDR3 length: 13
J gene: TRBJ2-7
D gene: .
CDR3 protein: CASSVGGWYEQYF

V gene: TRBV6-6
clone size: .
CDR3 length: 17
J gene: TRBJ2-3
D gene: TRBD2
CDR3 protein: CASSSPLAGGSTDTQYF

V gene: TRBV2
clone size: .
CDR3 length: 14
J gene: TRBJ1-1
D gene: .
CDR3 protein: CASSAGLENTEAFF

V gene: TRBV5-1
clone size: many
CDR3 length: 15
J gene: TRBJ2-3
D gene: TRBD1
CDR3 protein: CASSPGDSRTDTQYF

V gene: TRBV4-1
clone size: few
CDR3 length: 16
J gene: TRBJ1-5
D gene: .
CDR3 protein: CASSAPGHPSNQPRHF

V gene: TRBV19
clone size: many
CDR3 length: 14
J gene: TRBJ1-2
D gene: .
CDR3 protein: CASSIGSTNYGYTF

V gene: TRBV13
clone size: few
CDR3 length: 17
J gene: TRBJ1-2
D gene: .
CDR3 protein: CASSSNSDRRSDYGYTF

V gene: TRBV10-2
clone size: once
CDR3 length: 13
J gene: TRBJ1-2
D gene: .
CDR3 protein: CASSEQVFYGYTF

V gene: TRBV7-2
clone size: .
CDR3 length: 15
J gene: TRBJ2-5
D gene: .
CDR3 protein: CASSLNQGGSGEQYF

V gene: TRBV6-5
clone size: many
CDR3 length: 13
J gene: TRBJ2-1
D gene: .
CDR3 protein: CASSYRGYNEQFF

V gene: TRBV27
clone size: .
CDR3 length: 15
J gene: TRBJ1-2
D gene: .
CDR3 protein: CASNPRGGARYGYTF

V gene: TRBV7-2
clone size: .
CDR3 length: 18
J gene: TRBJ2-1
D gene: TRBD1
CDR3 protein: CASSLMLRGQGSYNEQFF

V gene: TRBV12-3/TRBV12-4
clone size: many
CDR3 length: 16
J gene: TRBJ2-4
D gene: TRBD2
CDR3 protein: CASSKTSGVSKNIQYF

V gene: TRBV7-2
clone size: .
CDR3 length: 17
J gene: TRBJ1-1
D gene: .
CDR3 protein: CASSLVPPPGMNTEAFF

V gene: TRBV10-3
clone size: few
CDR3 length: 12
J gene: TRBJ1-6
D gene: .
CDR3 protein: CAISSDYSPPHF

V gene: TRBV5-1
clone size: few
CDR3 length: 15
J gene: TRBJ2-7
D gene: .
CDR3 protein: CASSLGVGGSYEQYF

V gene: TRBV12-3/TRBV12-4
clone size: many
CDR3 length: 16
J gene: TRBJ2-3
D gene: TRBD2
CDR3 protein: CASSPGLAGVTDTQYF

V gene: TRBV6-5
clone size: .
CDR3 length: 14
J gene: TRBJ1-2
D gene: TRBD1
CDR3 protein: CASSYSRGLYGYTF

V gene: TRBV20-1
clone size: .
CDR3 length: 15
J gene: TRBJ2-1
D gene: .
CDR3 protein: CSARDLEGTSYEQFF

V gene: TRBV20-1
clone size: .
CDR3 length: 12
J gene: TRBJ1-1
D gene: TRBD1
CDR3 protein: CSQTGRNTEAFF

V gene: TRBV6-2/TRBV6-3
clone size: few
CDR3 length: 15
J gene: TRBJ1-6
D gene: .
CDR3 protein: CASRPPRGLNSPLHF

V gene: TRBV7-9
clone size: .
CDR3 length: 11
J gene: TRBJ1-1
D gene: .
CDR3 protein: CASSSVTEAFF

V gene: TRBV30
clone size: few
CDR3 length: 11
J gene: TRBJ2-1
D gene: .
CDR3 protein: CAGSRGHEQFF

V gene: TRBV12-3/TRBV12-4
clone size: .
CDR3 length: 16
J gene: TRBJ1-1
D gene: .
CDR3 protein: CASSLAPQTENTEAFF